This passage covers 2 T cell receptor beta chains from one sample sequenced in a study of naive and memory T cell subsets. Both TRBC1 and TRBC2 were covered by a beta constant-region primer of two equimolar oligonucleotides. TCRdb independently ran MiXCR on the UMI-ligation and nested PCR reads; one entry per CDR3 protein. This table holds tens of thousands of distinct CDR3 sequences, over 10% found once. Sequenced input: central memory CD4+ T cells from blood. These receptors were obtained from a human donor in good health.

This chain joins TRBV29-1 and TRBJ2-3, with 7 bases fitting TRBD2. Germline loops: CDR1 SQVTM, CDR2 ANQGSEA. Trimming removed 4 bases from V and 0 bases from J; junction bases left unmatched: 4. The CDR3 has 14 residues. In nucleotides, the CDR3 is TGCAGCGTTGCACTAGCGAAGAGCACAGATACGCAGTATTTT. Translation: CSVALAKSTDTQYF.

This clonotype was seen a few times. This rearrangement joins TRBV6-2 or TRBV6-3 to TRBJ2-3, with D perhaps matching TRBD2 (6 bases). Germline assignment: CDR1 MNHEY and CDR2 SVGEGT. Trimming cost V 4 bases and J 6 bases, with 14 bases left between them. This CDR3 has 14 amino acids. The CDR3 protein is CASSFGTSVDTQYF. Written as DNA, the CDR3 is TGTGCCAGCAGTTTCGGGACTTCAGTTGATACGCAGTATTTT.